Listed below are T cell receptor beta chains from one sample, sequenced in a study of cytomegalovirus exposure and HLA in healthy donors. Sequenced by immunoSEQ multiplex PCR; TCRdb stores in-frame clones only, minus some. The data show 120,000 to 150,000 clones, with around three quarters seen just once and around 7.1% held by the top ten. The sample taken for sequencing was PBMCs. These receptors were obtained from a middle-aged woman in good health and CMV-seropositive. The CDR3 runs from the conserved cysteine through the conserved F or W. The D gene is left open where the match is weak. Only some rows state a clone size, as once, few, many or a class for expanded clones.

size: NA; D: TRBD2; J: TRBJ2-1; V: TRBV2; DNA: TGTGCCAGCATGTCCACTAGCGGGGGGTGTAGGCAGTTCTTC; CDR3: CASMSTSGGCRQFF
size: NA; D: NA; J: TRBJ2-3; V: TRBV11-2; DNA: TGTGCCAGCACAGCTTCCCATGGACGGGGAGGTACGCAGTATTTT; CDR3: CASTASHGRGGTQYF
size: NA; D: NA; J: TRBJ2-2; V: TRBV7-9; DNA: TGTGCCAGCAGCGAAGGGGTTACTAACACCGGGGAGCTGTTTTTT; CDR3: CASSEGVTNTGELFF
size: NA; D: TRBD2; J: TRBJ2-2; V: TRBV6-4; DNA: TGTGCCAGCAGTCCCCTCTTAGCGGGGGGTGCCGGGGAGCTGTTTTTT; CDR3: CASSPLLAGGAGELFF
size: NA; D: NA; J: TRBJ1-1; V: TRBV18; DNA: TGTGCCAGCTCACCCCGGTCAGGCGACACTGAAGCTTTCTTT; CDR3: CASSPRSGDTEAFF
size: NA; D: TRBD2; J: TRBJ2-3; V: TRBV5-1; DNA: TGCGCCAGCAGCTTGGATACTAGCGGGGCGAACACAGATACGCAGTATTTT; CDR3: CASSLDTSGANTDTQYF
size: NA; D: NA; J: TRBJ1-6; V: TRBV2; DNA: TGTGCCAGCAGTGATCTGCCGGGGTCACCCCTCCACTTT; CDR3: CASSDLPGSPLHF
size: few; D: TRBD1; J: TRBJ1-4; V: TRBV5-1; DNA: TGCGCCAGCAGCTCAAGGGACAGGCAGGTCGGTAATGAAAAACTGTTTTTT; CDR3: CASSSRDRQVGNEKLFF
size: NA; D: NA; J: TRBJ2-2; V: TRBV11-2; DNA: TGTGCCAGCAGCTTAGGTAAGGGGGCGAACACCGGGGAGCTGTTTTTT; CDR3: CASSLGKGANTGELFF
size: few; D: NA; J: TRBJ1-5; V: TRBV10-3; DNA: TGTGCCATCAGTGACAGGGGAGATCAGCCCCAGCATTTT; CDR3: CAISDRGDQPQHF
size: NA; D: TRBD1; J: TRBJ2-1; V: TRBV5-1; DNA: TGCGCCAGCAGCTGGACAGGGGGAGAGGGGAATGAGCAGTTCTTC; CDR3: CASSWTGGEGNEQFF
size: NA; D: TRBD1; J: TRBJ2-7; V: TRBV6-1; DNA: TGTGCCAGCGTTTTATGGACAGGGACGGGCGAGCAGTACTTC; CDR3: CASVLWTGTGEQYF
size: NA; D: TRBD1; J: TRBJ2-3; V: TRBV7-9; DNA: TGTGCCAGCAGCTCGCTTAGACAGGGGCAAGATACGCAGTATTTT; CDR3: CASSSLRQGQDTQYF
size: NA; D: NA; J: TRBJ1-1; V: TRBV15; DNA: TGTGCCACCAGCAGAGTGTTAACTGCTAAAGCTTTCTTT; CDR3: CATSRVLTAKAFF
size: NA; D: NA; J: TRBJ1-6; V: TRBV7-6; DNA: TGTGCCAGCAGCTTAGTTCTAGACTATAATTCACCCCTCCACTTT; CDR3: CASSLVLDYNSPLHF
size: NA; D: NA; J: TRBJ1-2; V: TRBV20-1; DNA: TGCAGTGCCGTCTCAGACTATGGCTACACCTTC; CDR3: CSAVSDYGYTF
size: NA; D: TRBD2; J: TRBJ2-5; V: TRBV4-2; DNA: TGTGCCAGCAGCCAAGGGACTAGCGGGGGGGCCGGGGCCCAAGAGACCCAGTACTTC; CDR3: CASSQGTSGGAGAQETQYF
size: once; D: TRBD2; J: TRBJ2-1; V: TRBV7-3; DNA: TGTGCCAGCAGTCCTAGCGGGGGATGGGATGAGCAGTTCTTC; CDR3: CASSPSGGWDEQFF
size: NA; D: TRBD1; J: TRBJ2-1; V: TRBV19; DNA: TGTGCCAGTAGCAAGGGACAGGTAGTCGGTGAGCAGTTCTTC; CDR3: CASSKGQVVGEQFF
size: NA; D: TRBD2; J: TRBJ2-3; V: TRBV5-1; DNA: TGCGCCAGCAGCTTGGTAGCGGGGTTGACAGATACGCAGTATTTT; CDR3: CASSLVAGLTDTQYF
size: NA; D: NA; J: TRBJ1-6; V: TRBV13; DNA: TGTGCCAGCAGCTTAGGGGTACTCGGGGGGACCCTCCACTTT; CDR3: CASSLGVLGGTLHF
size: NA; D: NA; J: TRBJ1-1; V: TRBV10-2; DNA: TGCGCCAGCAGGAAGACAATTGAAATGAACACTGAAGCTTTCTTT; CDR3: CASRKTIEMNTEAFF
size: NA; D: TRBD1; J: TRBJ1-1; V: TRBV7-3; DNA: TGTGCCAGCAGCCCGGGACAGACGAACACTGAAGCTTTCTTT; CDR3: CASSPGQTNTEAFF
size: NA; D: NA; J: TRBJ2-2; V: TRBV29-1; DNA: TGCAGCGTTGCATGGGCTCACGGGGAGCTGTTTTTT; CDR3: CSVAWAHGELFF
size: NA; D: TRBD1; J: TRBJ2-5; V: TRBV4-2; DNA: TGTGCCAGCAGCCAAGATCGGGACAGGCAAGAGACCCAGTACTTC; CDR3: CASSQDRDRQETQYF
size: NA; D: TRBD2; J: TRBJ2-5; V: TRBV9; DNA: TGTGCCAGCAGCGTAGGTAGCGGGGACCAAGAGACCCAGTACTTC; CDR3: CASSVGSGDQETQYF
size: once; D: NA; J: TRBJ2-4; V: TRBV2; DNA: TGTGCCAGCAGACAACAGGGAACTTCCAGTAACATTCAGTACTTC; CDR3: CASRQQGTSSNIQYF
size: NA; D: NA; J: TRBJ2-1; V: TRBV20-1; DNA: TGCAGTGCGACTATTTACAATGAGCAGTTCTTC; CDR3: CSATIYNEQFF
size: NA; D: TRBD1; J: TRBJ1-5; V: TRBV7-9; DNA: TGTGCCAGCAGCTTAGGGGGACAGGGTGCGAGGGATCAGCCCCAGCATTTT; CDR3: CASSLGGQGARDQPQHF
size: NA; D: TRBD2; J: TRBJ2-5; V: TRBV6-1; DNA: TGTGCCAGCAGTGAATCCCCGGGAGCGGGGGCTCGGGGAGAGACCCAGTACTTC; CDR3: CASSESPGAGARGETQYF
size: NA; D: NA; J: TRBJ2-7; V: TRBV7-9; DNA: TGTTCCAGCACCGAACTCGGGGACGAGCAGTACTTC; CDR3: CSSTELGDEQYF
size: NA; D: NA; J: TRBJ2-5; V: TRBV2; DNA: TGTGCCAGCAGACTTAGTGGGGGGGCCGGAGAGACCCAGTACTTC; CDR3: CASRLSGGAGETQYF
size: NA; D: TRBD1; J: TRBJ2-1; V: TRBV5-1; DNA: TGCGCCAGTAGAGGACAGGGGAGAAATGAGCAGTTCTTC; CDR3: CASRGQGRNEQFF
size: NA; D: NA; J: TRBJ2-7; V: TRBV2; DNA: TGTGCCAGCAGGCAGGGATCCTACGAGCAGTACTTC; CDR3: CASRQGSYEQYF
size: NA; D: TRBD2; J: TRBJ2-5; V: TRBV25-1; DNA: TGTGCCAGCAGTGAATGGGGAGGGGCACAAGAGACCCAGTACTTC; CDR3: CASSEWGGAQETQYF
size: NA; D: TRBD1; J: TRBJ1-6; V: TRBV28; DNA: TGTGCCAGCACCTCATTCACAGGGGGCGGAAATAATTCACCCCTCCACTTT; CDR3: CASTSFTGGGNNSPLHF
size: NA; D: NA; J: TRBJ1-1; V: TRBV7-9; DNA: TGTGCCAGCAGCTTACGGGGGGGGATGAACACTGAAGCTTTCTTT; CDR3: CASSLRGGMNTEAFF
size: NA; D: NA; J: TRBJ2-5; V: TRBV14; DNA: TGTGCCAGCAGCCAAGTTTTGACGGGGACCCAGTACTTC; CDR3: CASSQVLTGTQYF
size: NA; D: NA; J: TRBJ1-2; V: TRBV2; DNA: TGTGCCAGCAGTCCCCCGGGACTCGAGGGCTACACCTTC; CDR3: CASSPPGLEGYTF
size: NA; D: TRBD2; J: TRBJ2-1; V: TRBV10-3; DNA: TGTGCCATCAGTGACCTACTAGCGGGGGGCAGAGATGAGCAGTTCTTC; CDR3: CAISDLLAGGRDEQFF
size: NA; D: TRBD1; J: TRBJ1-4; V: TRBV11-2; DNA: TGTGCCAGCAGCTTAGGGGAGACAGGGTTGGGGGAAAAACTGTTTTTT; CDR3: CASSLGETGLGEKLFF
size: once; D: TRBD1; J: TRBJ2-5; V: TRBV28; DNA: TGTGCCAGCAGTTTGACAGGGGGCAGGGAGACCCAGTACTTC; CDR3: CASSLTGGRETQYF
size: NA; D: NA; J: TRBJ1-2; V: TRBV5-4; DNA: TGTGCCAGCAGCGTATTGACAGGAGGAGACTATGGCTACACCTTC; CDR3: CASSVLTGGDYGYTF